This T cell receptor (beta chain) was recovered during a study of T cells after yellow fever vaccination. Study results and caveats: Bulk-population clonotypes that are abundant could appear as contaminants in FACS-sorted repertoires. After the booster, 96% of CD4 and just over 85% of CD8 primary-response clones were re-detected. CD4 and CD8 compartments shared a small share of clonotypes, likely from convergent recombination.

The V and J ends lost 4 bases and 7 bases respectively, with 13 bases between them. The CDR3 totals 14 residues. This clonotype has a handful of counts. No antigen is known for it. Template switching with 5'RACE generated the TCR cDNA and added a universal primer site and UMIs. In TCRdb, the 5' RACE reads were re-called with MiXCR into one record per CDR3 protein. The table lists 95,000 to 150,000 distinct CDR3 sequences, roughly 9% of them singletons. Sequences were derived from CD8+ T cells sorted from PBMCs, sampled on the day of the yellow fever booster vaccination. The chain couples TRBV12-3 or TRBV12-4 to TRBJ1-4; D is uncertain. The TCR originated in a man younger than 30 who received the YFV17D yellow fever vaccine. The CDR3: CASSSPSTPEKLFF. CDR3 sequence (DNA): TGTGCCAGCAGTTCCCCGTCGACACCTGAAAAACTGTTTTTT.